This T cell receptor (beta chain) appears in the sequencing data of a study of EBV T-cell therapy then PD-1 blockade in nasopharyngeal carcinoma. About this clone itself: Its antigen is undetermined.

Documented treatment: AdE1-LMPpoly-expanded autologous EBV-specific T-cell therapy followed by anti-PD-1 nivolumab. The CDR3 covers 13 residues. Germline-derived CDR1 and CDR2 are LNHDA and SQIVND (reference sequence). The V and J ends lost 3 bases and 3 bases respectively, with 8 bases between them. Data came from immunoSEQ multiplex PCR; TCRdb stores just in-frame clones and leaves some out. The table includes some 20,000 clones, 84% detected once. Sequencing was performed on CD8+ T cells from blood, taken at roughly day 67 from a patient whose treatment included autologous EBV-specific T cells and nivolumab. This receptor was taken from a man aged 35 to 55 with nasopharyngeal carcinoma. J is TRBJ1-2 and V is TRBV19; unclear D gene. In DNA, the CDR3 is TGTGCCAGTAGTATTAACGGACACTATGGCTACACCTTC. This sequence encodes CASSINGHYGYTF.